A single sample gave rise to the 24 T cell receptor beta chains below, sequenced in a study of blood T cell repertoires in COVID-19. Generated by immunoSEQ multiplex PCR, the TCRdb table keeps only in-frame clones and is missing some. The sample contains under 200,000 clones, about 86% of which appear only once. Source material: PBMCs or T cells enriched from blood (not recorded which). The receptors derive from a man aged 50 or older who had recovered from COVID-19.

This clone has more than one count but fewer than ten. This sequence joins TRBV6-5 and TRBJ1-5; D uncertain. The germline gives CDR1 MNHEY, CDR2 SVGAGI. V gave up 7 bases and J gave up 0 bases, with 13 bases separating them. The CDR3 has 15 amino acids. CDR3 in DNA: TGTGCCAGCAAAAAATCGACACTTAGCAATCAGCCCCAGCATTTT. Translated, it gives CASKKSTLSNQPQHF.

In its sample, this clone was seen a few times. The rearrangement links TRBV6-5 to TRBJ1-3; 7 bases are a match to TRBD1. Trimming at V came to 6 bases and at J to 0 bases, leaving 5 bases not matched to a gene. Germline values: CDR1 MNHEY, CDR2 SVGAGI. The CDR3 runs 15 residues. The CDR3 nucleotides are TGTGCCAGCAGAACCGGACAGGCCTCTGGAAACACCATATATTTT. Translation: CASRTGQASGNTIYF.

V usage is TRBV5-1 and J usage is TRBJ1-1, with TRBD1 matching over 9 bases. CDR3 size: 14 residues. Germline assignment: CDR1 SGHRS and CDR2 YFSETQ. Trimming cost V 6 bases and J 1 base; bases outside gene matches: 4. This chain's CDR3 is CASTLGQGNTEAFF. The DNA of the CDR3 is TGCGCCAGCACTTTGGGACAGGGGAACACTGAAGCTTTCTTT. Based on the CDR3 plus reference TRBV5-1 and TRBJ1-1, the full variable domain is KAGVTQTPRYLIKTRGQQVTLSCSPISGHRSVSWYQQTPGQGLQFLFEYFSETQRNKGNFPGRFSGRQFSNSRSEMNVSTLELGDSALYLCASTLGQGNTEAFFGQGTRLTVV.

CDR3 residues: CASSSGTSGVEQYF. CDR3 nucleotides: TGTGCCAGCAGCTCCGGGACTAGCGGCGTGGAGCAGTACTTC. V and J are TRBV7-2 and TRBJ2-7; 11 nucleotides agree with TRBD2. With 4 bases clipped from V and 7 bases from J, the junction kept 6 bases outside the gene matches. The CDR3 consists of 14 residues. Germline-derived CDR1 and CDR2 are SGHTA and FQGNSA.

The chain carries TRBV10-3 and TRBJ1-2; 10 bases line up with TRBD1. CDR3 size: 16 residues. Germline lookup yields CDR1 ENHRY and CDR2 SYGVKD. The trim removed 3 bases at V and 2 bases at J, leaving 6 bases unmatched. CDR3 sequence (DNA): TGTGCCATCAGTGAACCGGGGACAGGGGTCAACTATGGCTACACCTTC. Translated: CAISEPGTGVNYGYTF.

The chain employs TRBV3-1 (or the pseudogene TRBV3-2) and TRBJ1-4, with TRBD1 as a possible D gene (5 bases). CDR1 and CDR2 from the germline V gene are LGHDT and YNNKEL (reference sequence). The CDR3 has 13 residues. The V and J ends lost 4 bases and 10 bases respectively, with 13 bases between them. DNA of the CDR3: TGTGCCAGCAGCCTTCCGACAGTCAGAAAACTGTTTTTT. Translated, it gives CASSLPTVRKLFF.

The V and J genes are TRBV29-1 and TRBJ1-2, with a tentative D call TRBD1 (5 bases). The CDR3 covers 12 residues. Between the trimmed V and J ends, which lost 3 bases and 4 bases, there was a span of 9 bases. Germline V CDR1 and CDR2: SQVTM, ANQGSEA. In DNA, the CDR3 is TGCAGCGTTGAGGACACCACCTATGGCTACACCTTC. It specifies CSVEDTTYGYTF.

Here the CDR3 reads CASSPRLGTSGGAETQYF. The CDR3 coding sequence is TGTGCCAGCTCACCACGTCTCGGGACTAGCGGGGGGGCGGAGACCCAGTACTTC. The chain is built from TRBV18 and TRBJ2-5, with 16 nucleotides matching TRBD2. The CDR3 runs to 18 residues. CDR1 is KGHSH and CDR2 is LQKENI in the germline V gene. V shed 1 base, J shed 5 bases, and the junction held 7 bases outside the gene matches.

This chain joins TRBV7-9 and TRBJ2-3, with TRBD1 matching 9 bases. There are 16 residues in the CDR3. V shed 5 bases and J 4 bases; nucleotides not matched to a gene: 10. Germline values: CDR1 SEHNR, CDR2 FQNEAQ (reference sequence). CDR3 region: CASSGPGTGYPDTQYF. DNA for the CDR3: TGTGCCAGCAGCGGCCCCGGGACAGGGTACCCAGATACGCAGTATTTT.

This rearrangement joins TRBV5-1 to TRBJ2-7; D might be TRBD1 (7 bases). The germline CDR1 and CDR2 sequences are SGHRS and YFSETQ. This CDR3 region has 15 residues. V lost 1 base, J lost 6 bases, and 17 bases lay in between. CDR3 protein: CASSLIVEGAGEQYF. Written as DNA, the CDR3 is TGCGCCAGCAGCTTGATTGTGGAGGGGGCTGGCGAGCAGTACTTC. Looking up the rest from reference TRBV5-1 and TRBJ2-7 gives the full variable domain: KAGVTQTPRYLIKTRGQQVTLSCSPISGHRSVSWYQQTPGQGLQFLFEYFSETQRNKGNFPGRFSGRQFSNSRSEMNVSTLELGDSALYLCASSLIVEGAGEQYFGPGTRLTVT.

The chain uses TRBV7-3 and TRBJ2-1, with 8 bases identical to TRBD2. CDR1 and CDR2 (germline): SGHTA, FQGTGA. The CDR3 is 15 residues long. V shed 4 bases and J 0 bases; nucleotides not matched to a gene: 2. In DNA, the CDR3 is TGTGCCAGCAGCTCCGGGGGGGCCTCCTACAATGAGCAGTTCTTC. Residues: CASSSGGASYNEQFF.

V gene TRBV19 combines with J gene TRBJ2-3, with 7 bases matching TRBD2. V gave up 0 bases and J gave up 2 bases; unmatched junction bases: 11. CDR3 length: 18 amino acids. The V gene's germline CDR1 is LNHDA and CDR2 SQIVND (reference sequence). The CDR3 DNA is TGTGCCAGTAGTATAGAACCCGTCAACGGGGGGATCACAGATACGCAGTATTTT. This encodes CASSIEPVNGGITDTQYF.

This chain links TRBV5-1 with TRBJ2-2; 10 nucleotides line up with TRBD2. The CDR3 covers 16 residues. Trimming cost V 1 base and J 6 bases; bases outside gene matches: 6. Germline CDR1 SGHRS, CDR2 YFSETQ. CDR3 region: CASSLRAGGQSGELFF. CDR3 nucleotide sequence: TGCGCCAGCAGCTTGAGAGCGGGGGGGCAGTCCGGGGAGCTGTTTTTT.

The chain couples TRBV20-1 to TRBJ1-2; D is ambiguous. Looked up from germline, CDR1 is DFQATT and CDR2 is SNEGSKA (reference sequence). The CDR3 is made up of 9 amino acids. V gave up 6 bases and J gave up 9 bases, with 8 bases separating them. The CDR3 sequence: CSAGTSYTF. CDR3 coding DNA: TGCAGTGCCGGTACGAGCTACACCTTC.

The chain links TRBV6-5 to TRBJ2-5; TRBD2 agrees at 9 bases. The V segment lost 6 bases and the J segment 4 bases; nucleotides outside the gene matches: 3. The CDR3 spans 13 residues. The V gene's germline CDR1 is MNHEY and CDR2 SVGAGI. The CDR3 DNA reads as TGTGCCAGCAGAAAGGGACTAGCAGAGACCCAGTACTTC. It encodes CASRKGLAETQYF.

This clone was detected only a few times. This chain's CDR3 is CASSRGGGQGQPQHF. The CDR3 DNA follows: TGTGCCAGCAGCCGAGGGGGGGGCCAGGGCCAGCCCCAGCATTTT. The gene calls are TRBV3-1 (or the pseudogene TRBV3-2) and TRBJ1-5; D possibly corresponds to TRBD1 (6 bases). The germline V and J ends were trimmed by 4 bases and 7 bases, with 17 bases remaining between them. Germline CDR1 and CDR2: LGHDT and YNNKEL (reference sequence). There are 15 residues in the CDR3.

The V call is TRBV3-1 (or the pseudogene TRBV3-2), the J call TRBJ1-4; D uncertain. This CDR3 has 15 residues. V lost 4 bases to trimming and J lost 1 base, with 10 bases between them. Per germline, CDR1 LGHDT and CDR2 YNNKEL (reference sequence). The CDR3 DNA reads TGTGCCAGCAGCCCCAAAGCGCTAACTAATGAAAAACTGTTTTTT. It codes for CASSPKALTNEKLFF.

Written as DNA, the CDR3 is TGCGCCAGCAGTTCAGGGGGCGTGAACACTGAAGCTTTCTTT. Protein product: CASSSGGVNTEAFF. The V gene is TRBV5-1, the J gene TRBJ1-1, with 8 bases that match TRBD1. Germline CDR1 and CDR2: SGHRS and YFSETQ. V gave up 5 bases and J gave up 0 bases; unmatched junction bases: 3. The CDR3 is made up of 14 amino acids.

This rearrangement joins TRBV3-1 (or the pseudogene TRBV3-2) to TRBJ1-3; weak D call: TRBD1 (5 bases). Trimming removed 2 bases from V and 2 bases from J, with 10 bases in between. The CDR3 runs to 15 residues. Germline V CDR1 and CDR2: LGHDT, YNNKEL (reference sequence). The CDR3: CASSQTRGAGNTIYF. In DNA, the CDR3 is TGTGCCAGCAGCCAAACCCGGGGGGCTGGAAACACCATATATTTT.

The chain is built from TRBV3-1 (or the pseudogene TRBV3-2) and TRBJ2-2; 8 nucleotides line up with TRBD1. From germline, CDR1 is LGHDT and CDR2 YNNKEL (reference sequence). CDR3 length equals 16 residues. V was clipped by 3 bases and J by 5 bases; unmatched bases: 8. CDR3 coding DNA: TGTGCCAGCAGCCATTTAACAGGGGGATGGACCGGGGAGCTGTTTTTT. Amino acid sequence: CASSHLTGGWTGELFF.

The chain has TRBV3-1 (or the pseudogene TRBV3-2) and TRBJ2-5, with 9 bases fitting TRBD2. The CDR3 contains 16 residues. With V trimmed by 3 bases and J by 1 base, 6 bases remained unmatched. Germline values: CDR1 LGHDT, CDR2 YNNKEL (reference sequence). The CDR3 coding sequence is TGTGCCAGCAGCCATCGCCTAGCGGGGCGCCAAGAGACCCAGTACTTC. It codes for CASSHRLAGRQETQYF.

This clone appeared a single time. The chain has TRBV19 and TRBJ1-1; the D is unclear. CDR3 length equals 10 residues. The germline V gene encodes CDR1 LNHDA and CDR2 SQIVND (reference sequence). V was shortened by 9 bases and J by 10 bases, with 12 bases between the two germline ends. CDR3 bases: TGTGCCAGCGCTCAAGGAGTAGCTTTCTTT. Protein product: CASAQGVAFF. Using reference TRBV19 and TRBJ1-1 for the parts outside the CDR3, the full variable domain is DGGITQSPKYLFRKEGQNVTLSCEQNLNHDAMYWYRQDPGQGLRLIYYSQIVNDFQKGDIAEGYSVSREKKESFPLTVTSAQKNPTAFYLCASAQGVAFFGQGTRLTVV.

The genes are TRBV3-1 (or the pseudogene TRBV3-2) and TRBJ1-1; 9 bases are a match to TRBD1. The CDR3 has 12 amino acids. Germline V gene sequence: CDR1 LGHDT, CDR2 YNNKEL (reference sequence). J was trimmed by 11 bases and V by 4 bases; bases with no gene match: 5. CDR3 in amino acids: CASSRGTGRAFF. The CDR3 DNA reads TGTGCCAGCAGCCGTGGGACAGGGAGGGCTTTCTTT.

This clone was observed a single time. The V gene is TRBV30, the J gene TRBJ2-3; 8 nucleotides line up with TRBD2. Germline V gene lookup returns CDR1 GTSNPN and CDR2 SVGIG (reference sequence). The CDR3 has 16 amino acids. J was trimmed by 0 bases and V by 3 bases; bases with no gene match: 8. The CDR3 is CAWSSGGETSTDTQYF. The CDR3 DNA reads as TGTGCCTGGAGCAGCGGGGGAGAAACTAGCACAGATACGCAGTATTTT.